This entry lists 27 T cell receptor beta chains sequenced from one sample in a study of T cells in Graves' hyperthyroidism and ophthalmopathy. There were TCR beta CDR3 regions amplified from RNA transcripts. RT-PCR in the first round (using the HTBI primer set) targeted the TCR CDR3. TCRdb reprocessed the multiplex PCR reads via MiXCR and lists one record per CDR3 protein. This sample yields 150,000 or so distinct CDR3 sequences, of which approximately 20% are seen a single time; 67% belongs to the top ten. The source material was blood. The receptors were sampled from a woman in her fifties or sixties with Graves' hyperthyroidism that later progressed to Graves' ophthalmopathy.

This clonotype appeared a few times. The chain carries TRBV20-1 and TRBJ1-4, with a tentative D call TRBD1 (6 bases). Trimming stripped 5 bases from V and 10 bases from J, with 20 bases between. The CDR3 runs 14 residues. CDR1 is DFQATT and CDR2 is SNEGSKA in the germline V gene (reference sequence). CDR3 region: CSAEDRLDEGKLFF. DNA for the CDR3: TGCAGTGCTGAGGACAGATTGGATGAGGGAAAACTGTTTTTT.

The chain links TRBV19 to TRBJ1-5; 8 bases align to TRBD1. CDR1 is LNHDA and CDR2 is SQIVND in the germline V gene (reference sequence). The trim removed 6 bases at V and 5 bases at J, leaving 6 bases unmatched. This CDR3 is built from 14 residues. The DNA for the CDR3 is TGTGCCAGTAGGAAGACAGGGGAAGATCAGCCCCAGCATTTT. It is translated as CASRKTGEDQPQHF.

The sample holds many counts of this clonotype. The chain employs TRBV30 and TRBJ2-7; no clear D. The V end lost 0 bases, the J end lost 0 bases, and 21 bases lay between the germline ends. The CDR3 loop spans 18 amino acids. Germline CDR1 is GTSNPN and CDR2 is SVGIG (reference sequence). This CDR3 reads CAWSVLAGTHLSSYEQYF. The CDR3 DNA is TGTGCCTGGAGTGTACTTGCAGGCACACACCTGAGCTCCTACGAGCAGTACTTC.

This clonotype was detected ten times or more. The genes are TRBV19 and TRBJ2-1; D gene ambiguous. The CDR3 runs to 15 residues. V gave up 7 bases and J gave up 1 base, with 14 bases separating them. The germline V gene encodes CDR1 LNHDA and CDR2 SQIVND (reference sequence). CDR3 region: CASTVRAASYNEQFF. CDR3 nucleotides: TGTGCCAGTACGGTTAGGGCCGCTTCCTACAATGAGCAGTTCTTC. Variable domain in full (rest from reference TRBV19 and TRBJ2-1): DGGITQSPKYLFRKEGQNVTLSCEQNLNHDAMYWYRQDPGQGLRLIYYSQIVNDFQKGDIAEGYSVSREKKESFPLTVTSAQKNPTAFYLCASTVRAASYNEQFFGPGTRLTVL.

In this sample, this clonotype turned up many times. The V and J genes are TRBV20-1 and TRBJ2-1; a possible D gene is TRBD1 (5 bases). The CDR3 length is 14 residues. The V end was cut by 2 bases, the J end by 1 base, with 9 bases between. Looked up from germline, CDR1 is DFQATT and CDR2 is SNEGSKA (reference sequence). This CDR3 reads CSARRDRSYNEQFF. CDR3 coding DNA: TGCAGTGCTAGACGAGACAGATCCTACAATGAGCAGTTCTTC.

This clonotype has a count of ten or more. The chain employs TRBV2 and TRBJ2-2, with D perhaps matching TRBD1 or TRBD2 (5 bases each). Germline V CDR1 and CDR2: SNHLY, FYNNEI. Trimming removed 8 bases from V and 3 bases from J, with 13 bases in between. The CDR3 sequence is 14 residues long. CDR3 loop: CASGVRDHTGELFF. DNA for the CDR3: TGTGCCAGCGGGGTGAGGGACCACACCGGGGAGCTGTTTTTT.

The sample holds many counts of this clonotype. The chain has TRBV28 and TRBJ2-1, with TRBD2 matching 11 bases. This CDR3 is built from 16 residues. V lost 2 bases, J lost 6 bases, and 6 bases stayed unmatched. Germline CDR1 and CDR2: MDHEN and SYDVKM. CDR3 sequence (DNA): TGTGCCAGCAGTTTAGTGGGTAGCGGGAGGGTCAATGAGCAGTTCTTC. It translates to CASSLVGSGRVNEQFF.

With regard to this clonotype: A much larger clone sits a single nucleotide away, making a read error possible. The chain links TRBV7-9 to TRBJ2-7; D is undetermined. Germline-derived CDR1 and CDR2 are SEHNR and FQNEAQ (reference sequence). The CDR3 totals 12 residues. CDR3 sequence: CASGLIPYEQYF. CDR3 coding DNA: TGTGCCAGCGGCTTAATCCCCTACGAGCAGTACTTC.

The table lists this clonotype with many counts. The gene calls are TRBV10-3 and TRBJ2-7; D not resolved. V lost 2 bases, J lost 4 bases, and 6 bases lay in between. CDR1 is ENHRY, CDR2 SYGVKD, per germline. The CDR3 is 12 amino acids. CDR3 coding DNA: TGTGCCATCAGTGAGGGGAAGTACGAGCAGTACTTC. This gives the protein CAISEGKYEQYF.

This clonotype has ten or more counts. The chain is built from TRBV15 and TRBJ2-1, with D possibly being TRBD1 (5 bases). The CDR3 consists of 15 residues. From germline, CDR1 is LNHNV and CDR2 YYDKDF (reference sequence). The V end was cut by 0 bases, the J end by 4 bases, with 10 bases between. CDR3 sequence reads: CATSRDFTGYNEQFF. The CDR3 DNA is TGTGCCACCAGCAGAGATTTTACAGGATACAATGAGCAGTTCTTC.

Notes on this clonotype: A much larger clone sits a single nucleotide away, making a read error possible. V is TRBV20-1 and J is TRBJ2-5; 11 bases are a match to TRBD1. Germline loops: CDR1 DFQATT, CDR2 SNEGSKA (reference sequence). The CDR3 sequence is 15 residues long. The CDR3 reads CSTRPGTGGEETQYF. DNA of the CDR3: TGCAGTACTAGACCCGGGACAGGGGGAGAGGAGACCCAGTACTTC.

The chain has TRBV2 and TRBJ1-1; D not certain. V was trimmed by 2 bases and J by 1 base, leaving 5 bases between them. CDR1 is SNHLY, CDR2 FYNNEI, per germline. The CDR3 has 13 amino acids. CDR3 protein: CASSEFWNTEAFF. The CDR3 DNA reads as TGTGCCAGCAGTGAATTTTGGAACACTGAAGCTTTCTTT.

The V gene is TRBV6-2 or TRBV6-3, the J gene TRBJ1-2; tentative D call: TRBD1 (5 bases). Trimming took off 5 bases at V and 5 bases at J, with 18 bases between the two ends. There are 15 residues in the CDR3. CDR1 MNHEY and CDR2 SVGEGT come from the germline V gene. As DNA, the CDR3 is TGTGCCAGCAGTATACAGGCACACCTGGGATATGGCTACACCTTC. It specifies CASSIQAHLGYGYTF.

The sample holds many counts of this clonotype. The chain carries TRBV3-1 and TRBJ2-7, with D possibly TRBD2 on 6 matching bases. CDR3 length: 15 residues. Trimming shortened V by 4 bases and J by 1 base, and 14 bases separated the two germline ends. The germline V gene encodes CDR1 LGHDT and CDR2 YNNKEL (reference sequence). The CDR3 spells CASSLSRDSSYEQYF. The CDR3, as DNA: TGTGCCAGCAGCCTAAGCCGGGACTCTTCCTACGAGCAGTACTTC.

This clonotype was seen many times. The rearrangement joins TRBV3-1 to TRBJ2-5; maybe TRBD2 (7 bases). Germline assignment: CDR1 LGHDT and CDR2 YNNKEL (reference sequence). Trimming took off 4 bases at V and 3 bases at J, with 18 bases between the two ends. This CDR3 region has 16 residues. The CDR3 DNA follows: TGTGCCAGCAGCCGCCTAGCACCGGGGGGCGAAGAGACCCAGTACTTC. Translation: CASSRLAPGGEETQYF.

This clonotype ranks as large. The rearrangement joins TRBV3-1 to TRBJ1-1, with D possibly TRBD1 on 5 matching bases. The germline V and J ends were trimmed by 4 bases and 10 bases, with 22 bases remaining between them. This CDR3 spans 15 amino acids. Germline values: CDR1 LGHDT, CDR2 YNNKEL (reference sequence). CDR3 loop: CASSPTSRQGVGAFF. DNA of the CDR3: TGTGCCAGCAGCCCCACCTCGCGGCAGGGTGTCGGAGCTTTCTTT.

Ten or more counts support this clonotype. J is TRBJ2-1 and V is TRBV11-2; no reliable D call. CDR1 and CDR2 from the germline V gene are SGHAT and FQNNGV. V was cut by 6 bases and J by 5 bases, with 5 bases left in between. The CDR3 runs to 11 residues. CDR3 region: CASRVDNEQFF. The CDR3 DNA reads TGTGCCAGCAGGGTAGACAATGAGCAGTTCTTC.

This clonotype showed up many times. The V call is TRBV28, the J call TRBJ1-6; the match to TRBD1 covers 10 bases. This CDR3 has 16 amino acids. Germline V gene sequence: CDR1 MDHEN, CDR2 SYDVKM. V lost 1 base to trimming and J lost 10 bases; unmatched junction nucleotides: 7. The CDR3 protein is CASSLSGTGDRSPLHF. As DNA, the CDR3 is TGTGCCAGCAGTTTATCGGGGACAGGGGATCGGTCACCCCTCCACTTT. The full variable domain, in which reference TRBV28 and TRBJ1-6 provide the parts outside the CDR3, is DVKVTQSSRYLVKRTGEKVFLECVQDMDHENMFWYRQDPGLGLRLIYFSYDVKMKEKGDIPEGYSVSREKKERFSLILESASTNQTSMYLCASSLSGTGDRSPLHFGNGTRLTVT.

This clonotype has only a few counts. The rearrangement joins TRBV5-6 to TRBJ2-2; D not resolved. The CDR3 length is 15 residues. CDR1 SGHDT and CDR2 YYEEEE come from the germline V gene. V was shortened by 0 bases and J by 0 bases, with 6 bases between the two germline ends. As DNA, the CDR3 is TGTGCCAGCAGCTTGGCTGGGCCGAACACCGGGGAGCTGTTTTTT. It is translated as CASSLAGPNTGELFF.

This clonotype was seen a handful of times. The gene calls are TRBV4-1 and TRBJ1-2; D is unresolved. V lost 0 bases to trimming and J lost 7 bases, with 15 bases between them. This CDR3 contains 15 residues. From germline, CDR1 is MGHRA and CDR2 YSYEKL. The CDR3 is CASSQDPIRPSGYTF. The DNA of the CDR3 is TGCGCCAGCAGCCAAGATCCTATAAGGCCCTCTGGCTACACCTTC.

This clonotype was recorded a few times. The V gene is TRBV6-2 or TRBV6-3, the J gene TRBJ1-4; D possibly corresponds to TRBD1 (5 bases). The ends were cut back, 6 bases at V and 8 bases at J, with 10 bases in the middle. This CDR3 region has 12 residues. CDR1 is MNHEY and CDR2 is SVGEGT in the germline V gene. CDR3 loop: CASRGTVEKLFF. CDR3 sequence (DNA): TGTGCCAGCAGGGGGACTGTGGAAAAACTGTTTTTT.

This clonotype was seen at least ten times. This chain connects TRBV11-2 to TRBJ2-1; D uncertain. With 2 bases removed from V and 2 bases from J, the gap between germline ends came to 16 bases. The CDR3 runs 17 residues. Per germline, CDR1 SGHAT and CDR2 FQNNGV. Here the CDR3 reads CASSLREKRSAYNEQFF. CDR3 sequence (DNA): TGTGCCAGCAGCTTACGCGAAAAGCGCTCAGCCTACAATGAGCAGTTCTTC.

This clonotype was detected a few times. The rearrangement links TRBV30 to TRBJ1-5, with D perhaps matching TRBD1 (5 bases). Germline CDR1 GTSNPN, CDR2 SVGIG (reference sequence). The CDR3 sequence is 16 residues long. V lost 1 base and J 3 bases, leaving 16 bases between the germline ends. This CDR3 reads CAWSAGIGALNQPQHF. The CDR3 DNA reads as TGTGCCTGGAGTGCCGGAATCGGGGCTCTCAATCAGCCCCAGCATTTT.

V is TRBV5-1 and J is TRBJ2-7, with TRBD2 as a possible D gene (7 bases). Trimming stripped 5 bases from V and 6 bases from J, with 21 bases between. The germline gives CDR1 SGHRS, CDR2 YFSETQ. This CDR3 region has 15 residues. The CDR3 nucleotides are TGCGCCAGCAGACTTAACAGGGAGGGATTGGGCGAGCAGTACTTC. This translates into CASRLNREGLGEQYF. The complete variable domain, with remaining parts taken from reference TRBV5-1 and TRBJ2-7, reads KAGVTQTPRYLIKTRGQQVTLSCSPISGHRSVSWYQQTPGQGLQFLFEYFSETQRNKGNFPGRFSGRQFSNSRSEMNVSTLELGDSALYLCASRLNREGLGEQYFGPGTRLTVT.

The chain joins TRBV12-3 or TRBV12-4 to TRBJ1-5; 7 nucleotides align to TRBD1. The CDR3 consists of 14 residues. Trimming removed 5 bases from V and 4 bases from J; junction bases left unmatched: 5. The CDR3 protein is CASSLMDRNQPQHF. The CDR3 DNA follows: TGTGCCAGCAGTCTCATGGACAGGAATCAGCCCCAGCATTTT.

This clonotype appeared many times. This chain links TRBV6-1 with TRBJ1-1; no clear D gene. In germline, CDR1 is MNHNS, CDR2 SASEGT. V lost 7 bases to trimming and J lost 4 bases, with 16 bases between them. The CDR3 runs to 14 residues. In DNA, the CDR3 is TGTGCCAGCATAACACCGGGCCCCGCCACTGAAGCTTTCTTT. Its translation is CASITPGPATEAFF.

At least ten counts were recorded for this clonotype. The chain recombines TRBV11-1 with TRBJ1-2; 7 bases match TRBD1. Germline V gene lookup returns CDR1 SGHAT and CDR2 FQDESV (reference sequence). V was pared by 5 bases and J by 8 bases, with 8 bases of the junction left unmatched. The CDR3 is 13 residues long. The CDR3 sequence: CASSPEGAGGYTF. For the CDR3, the DNA is TGTGCCAGCAGCCCAGAGGGGGCCGGCGGCTACACCTTC.